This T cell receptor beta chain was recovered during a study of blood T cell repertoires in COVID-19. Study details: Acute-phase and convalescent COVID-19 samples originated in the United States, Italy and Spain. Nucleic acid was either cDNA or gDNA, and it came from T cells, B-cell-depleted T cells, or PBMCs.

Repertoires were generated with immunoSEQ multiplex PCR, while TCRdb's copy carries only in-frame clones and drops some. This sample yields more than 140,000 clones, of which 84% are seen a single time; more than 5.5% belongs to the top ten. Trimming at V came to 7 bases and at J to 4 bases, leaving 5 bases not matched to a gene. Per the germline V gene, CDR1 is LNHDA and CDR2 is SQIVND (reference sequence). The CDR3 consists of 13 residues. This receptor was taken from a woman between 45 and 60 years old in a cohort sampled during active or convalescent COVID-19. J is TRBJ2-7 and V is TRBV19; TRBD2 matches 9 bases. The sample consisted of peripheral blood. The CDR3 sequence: CASKGTSPYEQYF. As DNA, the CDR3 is TGTGCCAGTAAGGGGACTAGCCCATACGAGCAGTACTTC.